A single sample is the source of the 30 T cell receptor beta chains below, sequenced in a study of CD8 T cells in ankylosing spondylitis (dated by TCRdb to 2015 to 2018). What the study reported, not specific to this receptor: A TCR beta motif made up of several highly homologous amino acid variants appeared to be characteristic of blood from ankylosing spondylitis patients.

Libraries were built with 5' RACE. Sequenced using an Illumina HiSeq 2500. In TCRdb, the public reads were trimmed at Q25 with fastp and aligned with MiXCR, with productive beta chains retained. CDR3 protein sequences are deduplicated, and each keeps its most common genes and DNA. A total of roughly 370,000 distinct CDR3 sequences appear in this sample, about 22% of them only once. The ten largest account for about 16% of the sample. Antigens of these TCRs are unknown. The source material was blood, either unsorted or a sorted T cell fraction (not recorded which). These receptors all stem from a male donor with ankylosing spondylitis.

This clonotype has only a few counts. This chain links TRBV10-2 with TRBJ2-3; 7 nucleotides line up with TRBD2. V shed 9 bases and J 4 bases; nucleotides not matched to a gene: 7. The germline CDR1 and CDR2 sequences are WSHSY and SAAADI. This CDR3 has 13 amino acids. In DNA form, the CDR3 reads TGCGCCAGTGGACTAGAGAAGTCAGATACGCAGTATTTT. It encodes CASGLEKSDTQYF.

The chain combines TRBV11-3 with TRBJ1-1; D perhaps matches TRBD1 (6 bases). V shed 4 bases and J shed 5 bases, with 20 bases lying between them. The germline gives CDR1 SGHNT, CDR2 YENEEA. The length of the CDR3 is 16 residues. As DNA, the CDR3 is TGTGCCAGCAGCTCCCAAAAACAGGGATGGGGGACTGAAGCTTTCTTT. Encoded protein: CASSSQKQGWGTEAFF.

The CDR3 DNA reads as TGTGCCAGCAGCCTTCGAAGGGGGGGCTTTACCTACGAGCAGTACTTC. This codes for CASSLRRGGFTYEQYF. The rearrangement joins TRBV12-3 or TRBV12-4 to TRBJ2-7, with D possibly matching TRBD2 (7 bases). V lost 6 bases, J lost 2 bases, and 20 bases lay in between. This CDR3 comprises 16 residues.

This clonotype came up a few times. The chain uses TRBV20-1 and TRBJ1-2, with D unclear. Looked up from germline, CDR1 is DFQATT and CDR2 is SNEGSKA (reference sequence). The CDR3 spans 11 residues. V lost 3 bases, J lost 7 bases, and 9 bases lay in between. The CDR3 region is CSASAWGGYTF. The CDR3 DNA is TGCAGTGCTAGTGCTTGGGGTGGCTACACCTTC.

The DNA for the CDR3 is TGCAGTGCTAGAGATCGTCCGGGGGGTGGAAACACCATATATTTT. It codes for CSARDRPGGGNTIYF. V usage is TRBV20-1 and J usage is TRBJ1-3; D possibly corresponds to TRBD1 (5 bases). The CDR3 extends over 15 amino acids. Looked up from germline, CDR1 is DFQATT and CDR2 is SNEGSKA (reference sequence). Trimming shortened V by 0 bases and J by 3 bases, and 12 bases separated the two germline ends.

The chain couples TRBV28 to TRBJ2-5; TRBD2 matches 7 bases. The CDR3 is 14 residues long. Trimming took 7 bases from V and 3 from J; bases not matched to a gene: 8. The V gene's germline CDR1 is MDHEN and CDR2 SYDVKM. The CDR3 coding sequence is TGTGCCAGCATGGAAAGCGGGATAGAAGAGACCCAGTACTTC. This codes for CASMESGIEETQYF.

This clonotype was seen a handful of times. The V gene is TRBV19, the J gene TRBJ2-2; perhaps D is TRBD1 or TRBD2 (5 bases each). Germline V gives CDR1 LNHDA, CDR2 SQIVND (reference sequence). V gave up 4 bases and J gave up 2 bases, with 11 bases separating them. CDR3 length: 15 residues. The CDR3 sequence is CASSTPGRNTGELFF. DNA of the CDR3: TGTGCCAGTAGTACACCGGGACGCAACACCGGGGAGCTGTTTTTT.

J is TRBJ2-1 and V is TRBV3-1; D is perhaps TRBD2 (5 bases). The CDR3 runs 15 residues. Germline lookup yields CDR1 LGHDT and CDR2 YNNKEL (reference sequence). The V end lost 1 base, the J end lost 6 bases, and 13 bases lay between the germline ends. CDR3 in amino acids: CASSQAGLARNEQFF. DNA for the CDR3: TGTGCCAGCAGCCAAGCGGGCCTAGCTCGCAATGAGCAGTTCTTC.

This clonotype has just a few counts. CDR3 coding DNA: TGTGCCAGCAGTGGATTCCGGGACGGTTACAATGAGCAGTTCTTC. This encodes CASSGFRDGYNEQFF. The rearrangement uses TRBV6-1 and TRBJ2-1, with D possibly being TRBD1 or TRBD2 (5 bases each). The ends were cut back, 4 bases at V and 4 bases at J, with 14 bases in the middle. This CDR3 contains 15 residues. Germline V gene sequence: CDR1 MNHNS, CDR2 SASEGT.

This clonotype was seen once. The J gene is TRBJ2-4, the V gene TRBV3-1, with D unresolved. CDR3 size: 16 residues. Germline-derived CDR1 and CDR2 are LGHDT and YNNKEL (reference sequence). Trimming took 3 bases from V and 0 from J, leaving 12 bases between them. CDR3 coding DNA: TGTGCCAGCAGCCAGCGTGAGTTGAGAGCCAAAAACATTCAGTACTTC. It is translated as CASSQRELRAKNIQYF.

This clonotype was picked up a small number of times. The V and J genes are TRBV20-1 and TRBJ2-5; 7 nucleotides agree with TRBD1. V was pared by 5 bases and J by 11 bases, with 11 bases of the junction left unmatched. CDR1 is DFQATT and CDR2 is SNEGSKA in the germline V gene (reference sequence). The CDR3 runs 12 residues. This chain's CDR3 is CSARPRGGAQYF. The CDR3 coding sequence is TGCAGTGCTCGCCCCCGAGGGGGCGCACAGTACTTC.

This chain uses TRBV11-2 with TRBJ2-3; 11 bases agree with TRBD2. CDR1 is SGHAT, CDR2 FQNNGV, per germline. Germline trimming cut 7 bases from V and 5 bases from J; bases unmatched to any gene: 8. This CDR3 is 15 amino acids long. CDR3 loop: CASNPFGTSGDTQYF. CDR3 bases: TGTGCCAGCAATCCCTTCGGGACTAGCGGAGATACGCAGTATTTT.

This clonotype has a count of ten or more. The V gene is TRBV29-1, the J gene TRBJ2-3, with 7 nucleotides matching TRBD1. CDR1 is SQVTM and CDR2 is ANQGSEA in the germline V gene. J lost 3 bases, V lost 6 bases, and 12 bases had no gene match. CDR3 length: 15 amino acids. CDR3 sequence reads: CSVGTGAGATDTQYF. The CDR3, as DNA: TGCAGCGTCGGAACAGGGGCAGGGGCGACAGATACGCAGTATTTT.

This chain links TRBV11-1 with TRBJ2-1, with 8 positions matching TRBD2. The length of the CDR3 is 16 residues. Germline values: CDR1 SGHAT, CDR2 FQDESV (reference sequence). V gave up 7 bases and J gave up 2 bases; unmatched junction bases: 10. The CDR3 protein is CASKRGGSGAYNEQFF. CDR3 DNA sequence: TGTGCCAGCAAACGGGGGGGATCCGGGGCCTACAATGAGCAGTTCTTC.

The CDR3 region is CASSRSRYGEQFF. CDR3 nucleotide sequence: TGTGCCAGCAGCCGGTCGAGATATGGTGAGCAGTTCTTC. The rearrangement uses TRBV14 and TRBJ2-1, with D unclear. Germline CDR1 is SGHDN and CDR2 is FVKESK. This CDR3 spans 13 amino acids. V was shortened by 4 bases and J by 9 bases, with 13 bases between the two germline ends.

The V and J genes are TRBV7-2 and TRBJ1-4, with D uncertain. The CDR3 covers 14 residues. V was pared by 6 bases and J by 7 bases, with 15 bases between. Germline V gives CDR1 SGHTA, CDR2 FQGNSA. The CDR3 spells CASSPDRAGEKLFF. CDR3 coding DNA: TGTGCCAGCAGTCCGGATAGGGCTGGTGAAAAACTGTTTTTT. Drawing the rest from reference TRBV7-2 and TRBJ1-4, the complete variable domain is GAGVSQSPSNKVTEKGKDVELRCDPISGHTALYWYRQSLGQGLEFLIYFQGNSAPDKSGLPSDRFSAERTGGSVSTLTIQRTQQEDSAVYLCASSPDRAGEKLFFGSGTQLSVL.

This clonotype was seen a handful of times. This rearrangement joins TRBV28 to TRBJ2-3; the D is unclear. From germline, CDR1 is MDHEN and CDR2 SYDVKM. The germline V and J ends were trimmed by 4 bases and 4 bases, with 21 bases remaining between them. This CDR3 has 17 residues. CDR3: CASSYGSHSTPADTQYF. CDR3 nucleotides: TGTGCCAGCAGTTATGGCAGCCATTCAACCCCCGCAGATACGCAGTATTTT.

This clonotype was seen more than once but under ten times. The J gene is TRBJ2-7, the V gene TRBV7-2, with 13 bases matching TRBD2. The CDR3 has 16 amino acids. The V gene's germline CDR1 is SGHTA and CDR2 FQGNSA. Trimming cost V 1 base and J 4 bases; bases outside gene matches: 4. CDR3 sequence reads: CASSLEGTSGIYEQYF. CDR3 DNA sequence: TGTGCCAGCAGCTTAGAGGGGACTAGCGGGATTTACGAGCAGTACTTC.

This clonotype was seen more than once but under ten times. This chain connects TRBV27 to TRBJ2-2, with TRBD2 identical over 10 bases. In germline, CDR1 is MNHEY, CDR2 SMNVEV (reference sequence). The CDR3 consists of 17 residues. J lost 5 bases, V lost 2 bases, and 8 bases had no gene match. The CDR3 nucleotides are TGTGCCAGCAGTTTAAGGCTAGCGGGAGAGGGAACCGGGGAGCTGTTTTTT. It is translated as CASSLRLAGEGTGELFF.

This clonotype was counted only a few times. The chain carries TRBV9 and TRBJ2-7; 9 nucleotides match TRBD1. CDR1 and CDR2 (germline): SGDLS, YYNGEE. V shed 4 bases and J 3 bases; nucleotides not matched to a gene: 8. This CDR3 is 15 amino acids long. DNA of the CDR3: TGTGCCAGCAGCCTCGGGGGACAGGGATACTACGAGCAGTACTTC. It translates to CASSLGGQGYYEQYF. Filled out from reference TRBV9 and TRBJ2-7, the complete variable domain reads DSGVTQTPKHLITATGQRVTLRCSPRSGDLSVYWYQQSLDQGLQFLIQYYNGEERAKGNILERFSAQQFPDLHSELNLSSLELGDSALYFCASSLGGQGYYEQYFGPGTRLTVT.

This clonotype has only one observation. The gene calls are TRBV6-1 and TRBJ2-7; no clear D gene. The V gene's germline CDR1 is MNHNS and CDR2 SASEGT. CDR3 size: 14 residues. The V end lost 10 bases, the J end lost 1 base, and 17 bases lay between the germline ends. CDR3 nucleotides: TGTGCCACCCGCGGTATGCCGCCATCCTACGAGCAGTACTTC. Protein: CATRGMPPSYEQYF.

This clonotype was counted only a few times. This rearrangement joins TRBV18 to TRBJ1-1; no reliable D call. The V end was cut by 6 bases, the J end by 3 bases, with 8 bases between. Looked up from germline, CDR1 is KGHSH and CDR2 is LQKENI. The CDR3 consists of 12 residues. The CDR3 sequence: CASSVVDTEAFF. The CDR3 DNA sequence: TGTGCCAGCTCTGTTGTGGACACTGAAGCTTTCTTT.

The chain recombines TRBV12-3 or TRBV12-4 with TRBJ2-7; 9 positions match TRBD2. The CDR3 has 16 residues. The V segment lost 5 bases and the J segment 2 bases; nucleotides outside the gene matches: 10. The CDR3 bases are TGTGCCAGCAGTCCCCCCGGGGGACTAGCTACCTACGAGCAGTACTTC. This sequence encodes CASSPPGGLATYEQYF.

The V gene is TRBV7-3, the J gene TRBJ2-3; tentative D call: TRBD2 (6 bases). The CDR3 consists of 15 residues. Between the trimmed V and J ends, which lost 2 bases and 2 bases, there was a span of 11 bases. CDR1 and CDR2 (germline): SGHTA, FQGTGA. CDR3 bases: TGTGCCAGCAGCTTAGGCGGGACTCTCACAGATACGCAGTATTTT. Translation gives CASSLGGTLTDTQYF.

This clonotype was found many times. For the CDR3, the DNA is TGTGCCTGGAGTGTACAAAGCGGGAGGTACTACAATGAGCAGTTCTTC. Translation: CAWSVQSGRYYNEQFF. The gene calls are TRBV30 and TRBJ2-1, with 9 positions matching TRBD2. Per the germline V gene, CDR1 is GTSNPN and CDR2 is SVGIG (reference sequence). With V trimmed by 0 bases and J by 3 bases, 6 bases remained unmatched. CDR3 size: 16 residues.

This clonotype was seen a few times. The V call is TRBV18, the J call TRBJ2-6; D unclear. The CDR3 loop spans 15 amino acids. The V end was cut by 3 bases, the J end by 0 bases, with 6 bases between. From germline, CDR1 is KGHSH and CDR2 LQKENI. In DNA, the CDR3 is TGTGCCAGCTCACCCAGGTCCTCTGGGGCCAACGTCCTGACTTTC. It encodes CASSPRSSGANVLTF.

This clonotype showed up just a few times. V and J are TRBV3-1 and TRBJ2-7; TRBD2 matches 8 bases. The V gene's germline CDR1 is LGHDT and CDR2 YNNKEL (reference sequence). J was trimmed by 6 bases and V by 1 base; bases with no gene match: 8. This CDR3 spans 15 amino acids. Written as DNA, the CDR3 is TGTGCCAGCAGCCAAGGCGTAGCGGGGTCGCTCGAGCAGTACTTC. Protein: CASSQGVAGSLEQYF.

J is TRBJ2-5 and V is TRBV5-1; D unresolved. From germline, CDR1 is SGHRS and CDR2 YFSETQ. V was trimmed by 0 bases and J by 3 bases, leaving 6 bases between them. CDR3 length equals 13 residues. The CDR3 spells CASSLEGEETQYF. As DNA, the CDR3 is TGCGCCAGCAGCTTGGAAGGAGAAGAGACCCAGTACTTC.

This sequence joins TRBV7-3 and TRBJ2-5; D ambiguous. The V end lost 5 bases, the J end lost 4 bases, and 11 bases lay between the germline ends. The germline V gene encodes CDR1 SGHTA and CDR2 FQGTGA. The CDR3 is 13 amino acids. CDR3 sequence (DNA): TGTGCCAGCAGCACCGGACGAGGAGAGACCCAGTACTTC. Encoded protein: CASSTGRGETQYF.

This chain connects TRBV6-1 to TRBJ2-1; 13 positions match TRBD2. The germline CDR1 and CDR2 sequences are MNHNS and SASEGT. This CDR3 region has 16 residues. Trimming took 3 bases from V and 4 from J; bases not matched to a gene: 3. The CDR3 spells CASSDLGLAGYNEQFF. Written as DNA, the CDR3 is TGTGCCAGCAGTGACTTGGGACTAGCGGGATACAATGAGCAGTTCTTC.